These 20 T cell receptor beta chains were all obtained from the same sample, sequenced in a study of shared clonotypes between healthy human individuals. TCRdb's table, derived via immunoSEQ multiplex PCR, lists solely in-frame clones and lacks some. The data contain 2 million to 2.5 million clones, approximately 95% of them seen just once; the ten biggest clones take up approximately 0.4%. Sequencing was carried out using naive CD4+ T cells from PBMCs. Indicated subset: CD45RA+ positively selected. The receptors here all came from a young man in good health. Some clones in this sample may be carry-over from other donors' samples.

The V gene is TRBV28, the J gene TRBJ1-2; 7 bases match TRBD1. The V gene's germline CDR1 is MDHEN and CDR2 SYDVKM. CDR3 length equals 12 residues. Trimming removed 3 bases from V and 7 bases from J; junction bases left unmatched: 2. The CDR3 reads CASSFGDSGYTF. For the CDR3, the DNA is TGTGCCAGCAGTTTCGGGGACAGTGGCTACACCTTC.

This chain links TRBV15 with TRBJ2-2; 10 nucleotides line up with TRBD1. Germline V gives CDR1 LNHNV, CDR2 YYDKDF (reference sequence). V lost 2 bases, J lost 4 bases, and 1 base stayed unmatched. The CDR3 is made up of 15 amino acids. CDR3 nucleotide sequence: TGTGCCACCAGCAGATGGACAGGGGGCACCGGGGAGCTGTTTTTT. It encodes CATSRWTGGTGELFF.

This clone is a singleton in its sample. The CDR3 region has the DNA TGTGCCAGCAGCTTTTCGGGGAATGGCTACACCTTC. This encodes CASSFSGNGYTF. The chain employs TRBV7-9 and TRBJ1-2; D gene ambiguous. The V gene lost 3 bases and the J gene lost 6 bases, with 8 bases spanning the gap. The CDR3 loop spans 12 amino acids. Germline lookup yields CDR1 SEHNR and CDR2 FQNEAQ (reference sequence).

CDR3 sequence (DNA): TGCAGCGTTGGAGGGGCTAGCTCCTACAATGAGCAGTTCTTC. This translates into CSVGGASSYNEQFF. The genes are TRBV29-1 and TRBJ2-1, with D perhaps being TRBD1 or TRBD2 (5 bases each). Trimming shortened V by 4 bases and J by 0 bases, and 10 bases separated the two germline ends. CDR1 is SQVTM and CDR2 is ANQGSEA in the germline V gene. The CDR3 consists of 14 residues.

The table lists this clone with a count of one. This chain connects TRBV6-5 to TRBJ2-3; D may be TRBD2 (5 bases). The V gene's germline CDR1 is MNHEY and CDR2 SVGAGI. V was shortened by 4 bases and J by 6 bases, with 11 bases between the two germline ends. This CDR3 is 13 amino acids long. CDR3 sequence: CASSSYSADTQYF. The CDR3 DNA follows: TGTGCCAGCAGTTCCTATAGCGCCGATACGCAGTATTTT.

The rearrangement joins TRBV5-8 to TRBJ1-5, with 7 bases aligning to TRBD1. V was pared by 0 bases and J by 4 bases, with 7 bases of the junction left unmatched. Germline V gene lookup returns CDR1 SGHTS and CDR2 YDEGEE. CDR3 length: 16 residues. As DNA, the CDR3 is TGTGCCAGCAGCTTGGCCCCACAGGGGCGAAATCAGCCCCAGCATTTT. Its translation is CASSLAPQGRNQPQHF.

The chain uses TRBV27 and TRBJ2-2; 9 nucleotides agree with TRBD2. This CDR3 has 14 residues. The V segment lost 3 bases and the J segment 7 bases; nucleotides outside the gene matches: 3. Germline values: CDR1 MNHEY, CDR2 SMNVEV (reference sequence). The CDR3, as DNA: TGTGCCAGCAGTTTTGGGACTAGCAGCGGGGAGCTGTTTTTT. As protein: CASSFGTSSGELFF.

The genes are TRBV21-1 and TRBJ1-1. TRBV21-1 corresponds to a pseudogene. The CDR3 loop spans 17 amino acids. The CDR3 is CASSQNPEWNYDTEAFF. CDR3 bases: TGTGCCAGCAGCCAAAACCCCGAGTGGAATTATGACACTGAAGCTTTCTTT.

The V gene is TRBV19, the J gene TRBJ1-1, with TRBD1 identical over 7 bases. Looked up from germline, CDR1 is LNHDA and CDR2 is SQIVND (reference sequence). V shed 3 bases, J shed 3 bases, and the junction held 7 bases outside the gene matches. The CDR3 has 15 amino acids. The CDR3 loop is CASSIEQGRYTEAFF. CDR3 nucleotides: TGTGCCAGTAGTATCGAACAGGGGAGATACACTGAAGCTTTCTTT.

V gene TRBV25-1 combines with J gene TRBJ2-2; possibly TRBD1 for D (6 bases). V lost 8 bases and J 3 bases, leaving 7 bases between the germline ends. The CDR3 runs 12 residues. Germline assignment: CDR1 MGHDK and CDR2 SYGVNS. The CDR3 is CASAGDTGELFF. CDR3 DNA: TGTGCCAGCGCAGGGGACACCGGGGAGCTGTTTTTT.

Only one count was recorded for this clone. The chain couples TRBV5-1 to TRBJ2-3, with D hard to call. The germline V and J ends were trimmed by 9 bases and 1 base, with 15 bases remaining between them. This CDR3 has 14 amino acids. Germline V gene lookup returns CDR1 SGHRS and CDR2 YFSETQ. The CDR3 loop reads CATSVLVGTDTQYF. The CDR3 DNA sequence: TGCGCCACCTCAGTTTTGGTAGGCACAGATACGCAGTATTTT. Supplemented by reference TRBV5-1 and TRBJ2-3, the full variable domain reads KAGVTQTPRYLIKTRGQQVTLSCSPISGHRSVSWYQQTPGQGLQFLFEYFSETQRNKGNFPGRFSGRQFSNSRSEMNVSTLELGDSALYLCATSVLVGTDTQYFGPGTRLTVL.

This chain joins TRBV5-4 and TRBJ2-7; D is perhaps TRBD2 (5 bases). Per the germline V gene, CDR1 is SGHNT and CDR2 is YYREEE (reference sequence). CDR3 length equals 14 residues. The ends were cut back, 1 base at V and 6 bases at J, with 14 bases in the middle. CDR3 in DNA: TGTGCCAGCAGCTTGTTTTCTAGCTTGGGCGAGCAGTACTTC. Translated: CASSLFSSLGEQYF.

The V gene is TRBV4-2, the J gene TRBJ2-3; no clear D gene. From germline, CDR1 is LGHNA and CDR2 YNFKEQ. The V end was cut by 4 bases, the J end by 6 bases, with 14 bases between. The CDR3 extends over 14 amino acids. The CDR3: CASSLRVLGDTQYF. CDR3 coding DNA: TGTGCCAGCAGCCTCCGGGTCCTCGGGGATACGCAGTATTTT.

Regarding this clone: Sequence at one end of the junction differs from germline and may be a read error. V gene TRBV4-2 combines with J gene TRBJ2-7; D remains ambiguous. Germline values: CDR1 LGHNA, CDR2 YNFKEQ. CDR3 length: 16 amino acids. CDR3 sequence (DNA): TGTGCCAGCAGCCAAGATAGCTCATTTAGGTCCTCCGAGCAGTACTTC. It yields the protein CASSQDSSFRSSEQYF.

This chain's CDR3 is CASRGYSDTGELFF. The CDR3 DNA reads TGTGCCAGCAGGGGCTACAGTGATACCGGGGAGCTGTTTTTT. The chain couples TRBV7-8 to TRBJ2-2; the D is unclear. Deletions cut 6 bases from V and 5 bases from J, with 13 bases between. The CDR3 consists of 14 residues. In germline, CDR1 is SGHVS, CDR2 FQNEAQ.

This clone is a singleton in its sample. This chain joins TRBV28 and TRBJ2-1, with a weak D call TRBD2 (6 bases). Trimming shortened V by 3 bases and J by 9 bases, and 12 bases separated the two germline ends. The V gene's germline CDR1 is MDHEN and CDR2 SYDVKM. The CDR3 has 13 residues. CDR3 in DNA: TGTGCCAGCAGTTTGGCCGGGGGAGGTGAGCAGTTCTTC. Protein: CASSLAGGGEQFF. The complete variable domain, with remaining parts taken from reference TRBV28 and TRBJ2-1, reads DVKVTQSSRYLVKRTGEKVFLECVQDMDHENMFWYRQDPGLGLRLIYFSYDVKMKEKGDIPEGYSVSREKKERFSLILESASTNQTSMYLCASSLAGGGEQFFGPGTRLTVL.

V gene TRBV28 combines with J gene TRBJ2-7; D may match TRBD1 or TRBD2 (6 bases each). The CDR3 sequence is 14 residues long. CDR1 and CDR2 (germline): MDHEN, SYDVKM. The V and J ends lost 5 bases and 7 bases respectively, with 18 bases between them. The CDR3 here is CASSETAGGWEQYF. In DNA form, the CDR3 reads TGTGCCAGCAGTGAAACCGCCGGGGGCTGGGAGCAGTACTTC.

The J gene is TRBJ1-2, the V gene TRBV5-1, with 7 bases lining up with TRBD1. The length of the CDR3 is 14 residues. Trimming removed 0 bases from V and 10 bases from J; junction bases left unmatched: 9. Germline assignment: CDR1 SGHRS and CDR2 YFSETQ. The CDR3 DNA reads as TGCGCCAGCAGCTTGGCGGGACAGCTTGTTTCCTACACCTTC. Amino acids: CASSLAGQLVSYTF.

The rearrangement uses TRBV30 and TRBJ1-4; D may be TRBD1 (5 bases). Deletions cut 2 bases from V and 3 bases from J, with 10 bases between. Germline V gives CDR1 GTSNPN, CDR2 SVGIG (reference sequence). The CDR3 totals 14 residues. The CDR3 reads CAWSLGQPNEKLFF. Here the CDR3 DNA reads TGTGCCTGGAGTCTGGGGCAGCCTAATGAAAAACTGTTTTTT.

The chain joins TRBV7-9 to TRBJ2-1; D is unclear. V lost 7 bases, J lost 8 bases, and 9 bases lay in between. CDR3 length: 11 residues. CDR1 and CDR2 (germline): SEHNR, FQNEAQ (reference sequence). CDR3 sequence: CASTLEYEQFF. Written as DNA, the CDR3 is TGTGCCAGCACCCTCGAATATGAGCAGTTCTTC.